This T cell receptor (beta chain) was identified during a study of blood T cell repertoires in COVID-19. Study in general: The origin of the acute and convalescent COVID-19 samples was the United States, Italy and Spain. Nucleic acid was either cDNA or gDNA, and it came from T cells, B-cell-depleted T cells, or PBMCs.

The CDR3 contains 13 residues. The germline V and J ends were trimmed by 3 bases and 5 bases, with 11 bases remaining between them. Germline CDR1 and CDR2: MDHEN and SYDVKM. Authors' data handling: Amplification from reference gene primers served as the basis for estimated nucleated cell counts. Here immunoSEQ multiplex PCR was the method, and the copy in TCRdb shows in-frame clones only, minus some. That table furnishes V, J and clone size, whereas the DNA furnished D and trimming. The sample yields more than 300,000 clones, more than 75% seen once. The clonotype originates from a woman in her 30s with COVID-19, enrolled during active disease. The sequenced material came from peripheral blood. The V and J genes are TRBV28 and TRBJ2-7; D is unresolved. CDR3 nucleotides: TGTGCCAGCAGTTTGGCACTATCCGACGAGCAGTACTTC. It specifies CASSLALSDEQYF.